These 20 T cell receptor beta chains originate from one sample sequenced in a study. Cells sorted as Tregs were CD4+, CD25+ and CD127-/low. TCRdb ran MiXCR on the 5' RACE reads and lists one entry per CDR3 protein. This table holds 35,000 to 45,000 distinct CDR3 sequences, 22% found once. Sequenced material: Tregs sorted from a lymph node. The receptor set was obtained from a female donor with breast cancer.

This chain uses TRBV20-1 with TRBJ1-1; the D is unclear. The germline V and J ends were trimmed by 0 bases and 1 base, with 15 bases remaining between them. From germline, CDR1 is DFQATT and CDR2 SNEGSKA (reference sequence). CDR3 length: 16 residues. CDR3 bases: TGCAGTGCTAGAGATCCCGGGGAGTTACGGAACACTGAAGCTTTCTTT. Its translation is CSARDPGELRNTEAFF.

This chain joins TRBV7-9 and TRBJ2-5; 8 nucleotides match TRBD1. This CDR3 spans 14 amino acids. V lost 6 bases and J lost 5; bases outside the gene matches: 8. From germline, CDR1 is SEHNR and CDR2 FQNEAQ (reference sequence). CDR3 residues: CASRPGGPVETQYF. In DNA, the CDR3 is TGTGCCAGCAGACCAGGGGGCCCGGTGGAGACCCAGTACTTC.

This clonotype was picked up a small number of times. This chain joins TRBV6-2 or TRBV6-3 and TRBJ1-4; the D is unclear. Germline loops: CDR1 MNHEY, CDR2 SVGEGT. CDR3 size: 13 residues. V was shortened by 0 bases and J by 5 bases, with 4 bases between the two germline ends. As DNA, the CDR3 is TGTGCCAGCAGTTACTCAGGAAATGAAAAACTGTTTTTT. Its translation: CASSYSGNEKLFF.

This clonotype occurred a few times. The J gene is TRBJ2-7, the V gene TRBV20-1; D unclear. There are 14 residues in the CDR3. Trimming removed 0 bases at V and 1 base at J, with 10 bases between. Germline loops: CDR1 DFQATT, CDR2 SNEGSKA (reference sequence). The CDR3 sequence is CSARDQVRSYEQYF. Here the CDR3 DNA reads TGCAGTGCTAGAGATCAGGTCAGGTCCTACGAGCAGTACTTC.

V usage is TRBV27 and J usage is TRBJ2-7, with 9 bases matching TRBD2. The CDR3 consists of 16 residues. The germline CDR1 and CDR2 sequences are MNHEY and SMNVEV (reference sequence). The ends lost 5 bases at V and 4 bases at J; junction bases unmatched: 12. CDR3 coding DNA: TGTGCCAGCAGTCTCCTCCCCGGGACTAGCATTTACGAGCAGTACTTC. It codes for CASSLLPGTSIYEQYF.

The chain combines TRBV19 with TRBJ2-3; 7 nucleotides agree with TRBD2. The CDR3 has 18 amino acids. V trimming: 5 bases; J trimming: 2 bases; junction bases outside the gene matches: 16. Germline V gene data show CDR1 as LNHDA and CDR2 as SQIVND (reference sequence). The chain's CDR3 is CASSARRGGRDYTDTQYF. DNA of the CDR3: TGTGCCAGTAGTGCCCGAAGAGGTGGGAGGGATTACACAGATACGCAGTATTTT.

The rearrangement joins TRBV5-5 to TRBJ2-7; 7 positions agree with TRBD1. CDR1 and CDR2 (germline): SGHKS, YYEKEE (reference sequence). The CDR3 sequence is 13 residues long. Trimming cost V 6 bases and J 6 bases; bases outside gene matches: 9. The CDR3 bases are TGTGCCAGCACAACAGGGGCCCTGGTCGAGCAGTACTTC. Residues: CASTTGALVEQYF.

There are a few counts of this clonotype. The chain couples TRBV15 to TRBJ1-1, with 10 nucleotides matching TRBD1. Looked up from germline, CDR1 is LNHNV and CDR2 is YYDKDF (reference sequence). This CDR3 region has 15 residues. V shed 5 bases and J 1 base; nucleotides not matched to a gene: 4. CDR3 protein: CATSRGQGGNTEAFF. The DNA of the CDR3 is TGTGCCACCAGCCGCGGACAGGGGGGGAACACTGAAGCTTTCTTT.

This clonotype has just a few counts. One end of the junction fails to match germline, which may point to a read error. This chain's CDR3 is CTSRPLDSNQPQHF. CDR3 DNA sequence: TGTACCAGCAGACCCCTTGATAGCAATCAGCCCCAGCATTTT. The gene calls are TRBV6-5 and TRBJ1-5; no reliable D call. From germline, CDR1 is MNHEY and CDR2 SVGAGI. This CDR3 contains 14 residues.

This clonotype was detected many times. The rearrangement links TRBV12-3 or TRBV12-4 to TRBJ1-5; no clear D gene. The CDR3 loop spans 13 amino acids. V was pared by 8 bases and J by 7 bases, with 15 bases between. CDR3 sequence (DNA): TGTGCCAGCGGTTGGTTGGGCGGACAGCCCCAGCATTTT. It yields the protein CASGWLGGQPQHF.

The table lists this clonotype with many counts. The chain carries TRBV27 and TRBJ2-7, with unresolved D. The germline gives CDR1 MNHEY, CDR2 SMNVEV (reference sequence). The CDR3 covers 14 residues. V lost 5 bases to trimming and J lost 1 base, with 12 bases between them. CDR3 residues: CASSPEPDSYEQYF. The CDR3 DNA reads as TGTGCCAGCAGTCCCGAGCCGGATTCCTACGAGCAGTACTTC.

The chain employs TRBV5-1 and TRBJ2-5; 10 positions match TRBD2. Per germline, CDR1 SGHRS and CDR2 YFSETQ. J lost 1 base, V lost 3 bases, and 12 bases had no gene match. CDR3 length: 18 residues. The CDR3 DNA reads TGCGCCAGCAGCTGGGACAAGGGACTAGCGTATTCCCAAGAGACCCAGTACTTC. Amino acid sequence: CASSWDKGLAYSQETQYF. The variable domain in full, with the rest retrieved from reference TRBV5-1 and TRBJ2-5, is KAGVTQTPRYLIKTRGQQVTLSCSPISGHRSVSWYQQTPGQGLQFLFEYFSETQRNKGNFPGRFSGRQFSNSRSEMNVSTLELGDSALYLCASSWDKGLAYSQETQYFGPGTRLLVL.

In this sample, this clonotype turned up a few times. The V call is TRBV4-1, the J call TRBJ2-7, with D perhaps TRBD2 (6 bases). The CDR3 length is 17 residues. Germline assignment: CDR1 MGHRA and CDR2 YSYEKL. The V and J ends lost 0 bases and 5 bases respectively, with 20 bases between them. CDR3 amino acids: CASSQEAFGGSTHEQYF. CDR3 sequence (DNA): TGCGCCAGCAGCCAAGAAGCATTTGGAGGGAGTACCCACGAGCAGTACTTC.

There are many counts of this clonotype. The CDR3 loop reads CASSQGTGVNTEAFF. The CDR3 DNA follows: TGTGCCAGCAGCCAAGGAACGGGGGTGAACACTGAAGCTTTCTTT. The chain joins TRBV4-2 to TRBJ1-1; D is perhaps TRBD1 (5 bases). Germline V CDR1 and CDR2: LGHNA, YNFKEQ. The CDR3 has 15 amino acids. The V gene lost 1 base and the J gene lost 0 bases, with 9 bases spanning the gap.

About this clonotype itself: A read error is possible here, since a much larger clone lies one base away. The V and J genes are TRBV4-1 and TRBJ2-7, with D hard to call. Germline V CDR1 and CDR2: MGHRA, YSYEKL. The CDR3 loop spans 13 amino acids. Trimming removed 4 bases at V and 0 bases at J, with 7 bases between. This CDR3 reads CASSRIVSYEQYF. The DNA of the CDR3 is TGCGCCAGCAGCCGCATCGTCTCCTACGAGCAGTACTTC.

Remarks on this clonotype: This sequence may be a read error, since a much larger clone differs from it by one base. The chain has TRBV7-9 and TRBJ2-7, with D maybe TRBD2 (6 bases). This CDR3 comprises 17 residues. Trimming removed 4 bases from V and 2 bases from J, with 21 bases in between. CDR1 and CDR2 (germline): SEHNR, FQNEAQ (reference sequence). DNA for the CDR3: TGTGCCAGCAGCTCAGCCCTAGAGGCGGGAAGGGCCTACGAGCAGTACTTC. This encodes CASSSALEAGRAYEQYF.

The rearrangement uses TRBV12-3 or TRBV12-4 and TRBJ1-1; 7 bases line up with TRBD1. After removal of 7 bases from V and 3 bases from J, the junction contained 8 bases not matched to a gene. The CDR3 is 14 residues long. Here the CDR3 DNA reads TGTGCCAGCACCAGACAGGGTATGTACACTGAAGCTTTCTTT. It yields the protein CASTRQGMYTEAFF.

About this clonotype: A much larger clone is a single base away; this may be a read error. CDR3 amino acids: CASSPPEQRMNEAFF. Here the CDR3 DNA reads TGTGCCAGCAGCCCCCCCGAGCAAAGGATGAATGAAGCTTTCTTT. This chain joins TRBV7-9 and TRBJ1-1; no clear D gene. Germline assignment: CDR1 SEHNR and CDR2 FQNEAQ (reference sequence). This CDR3 comprises 15 residues. The V and J ends lost 5 bases and 7 bases respectively, with 20 bases between them.

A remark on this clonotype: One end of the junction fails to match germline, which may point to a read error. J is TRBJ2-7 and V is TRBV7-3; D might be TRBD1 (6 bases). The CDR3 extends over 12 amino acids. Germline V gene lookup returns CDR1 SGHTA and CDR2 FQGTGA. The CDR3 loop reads CAGRGSGPEQYF. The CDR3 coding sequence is TGTGCCGGCAGGGGTTCCGGGCCAGAGCAGTACTTC.

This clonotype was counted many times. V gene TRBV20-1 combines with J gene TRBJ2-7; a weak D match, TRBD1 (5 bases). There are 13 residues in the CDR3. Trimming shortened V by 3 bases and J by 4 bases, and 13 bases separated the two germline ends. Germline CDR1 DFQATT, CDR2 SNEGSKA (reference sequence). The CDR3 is CSASPTVVYEQYF. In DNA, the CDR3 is TGCAGTGCTAGCCCGACAGTAGTATACGAGCAGTACTTC.